These T cell receptor beta chains were read from a single sample in a study of blood T cells in healthy people across ages. TCRdb used MiXCR to reprocess the 5' RACE reads, holding one entry per CDR3 protein. The sample lists 850,000 to 1,300,000 distinct CDR3 sequences, 35% to 50% occurring once. The sequencing sample was made of blood. Receptors originate from a woman aged 55-69 years in good health. Each CDR3 is given with its conserved first and last residue. Each record gives: V gene, D gene, J gene, CDR3 protein. A D gene is named only where the DNA matches it firmly.

v_call: TRBV6-5
d_call: .
j_call: TRBJ1-5
cdr3_aa: CASSTVQVRGNQPQHF

v_call: TRBV28
d_call: TRBD2
j_call: TRBJ2-3
cdr3_aa: CASSPGTSHGTDTQYF

v_call: TRBV29-1
d_call: .
j_call: TRBJ1-1
cdr3_aa: CSVSSAGTEAFF

v_call: TRBV27
d_call: .
j_call: TRBJ2-3
cdr3_aa: CASTLAYGTDTQYF

v_call: TRBV27
d_call: .
j_call: TRBJ2-5
cdr3_aa: CASSLLWGETQYF

v_call: TRBV6-2/TRBV6-3
d_call: .
j_call: TRBJ2-5
cdr3_aa: CASSYSFVGAETQYF

v_call: TRBV20-1
d_call: .
j_call: TRBJ2-1
cdr3_aa: CSAQARGYNEQFF

v_call: TRBV20-1
d_call: TRBD2
j_call: TRBJ2-3
cdr3_aa: CSARDSPGGDTQYF

v_call: TRBV20-1
d_call: TRBD2
j_call: TRBJ2-1
cdr3_aa: CSANPAILAGGIDNEQFF

v_call: TRBV20-1
d_call: .
j_call: TRBJ2-1
cdr3_aa: CSARGPGYNEQFF

v_call: TRBV12-3/TRBV12-4
d_call: .
j_call: TRBJ1-5
cdr3_aa: CASSHRDAPAAEPQHF

v_call: TRBV7-8
d_call: .
j_call: TRBJ2-1
cdr3_aa: CASSPLGRTEQFF

v_call: TRBV11-1
d_call: TRBD1
j_call: TRBJ2-1
cdr3_aa: CASSLRFTTGGLYNEQFF

v_call: TRBV4-1
d_call: TRBD2
j_call: TRBJ2-1
cdr3_aa: CASSPVAGDLYNEQFF

v_call: TRBV20-1
d_call: TRBD2
j_call: TRBJ2-1
cdr3_aa: CSAVSASGKNEQFF

v_call: TRBV20-1
d_call: .
j_call: TRBJ2-7
cdr3_aa: CSARRAGDHYEQYF

v_call: TRBV29-1
d_call: .
j_call: TRBJ2-7
cdr3_aa: CSVESYSGRIGQYF

v_call: TRBV7-9
d_call: .
j_call: TRBJ1-6
cdr3_aa: CASSRGTVTYNSPLHF

v_call: TRBV3-1
d_call: .
j_call: TRBJ2-4
cdr3_aa: CASSQVPVRPAKNIQYF

v_call: TRBV27
d_call: TRBD1
j_call: TRBJ1-2
cdr3_aa: CASTRDRLYGYTF

v_call: TRBV29-1
d_call: .
j_call: TRBJ2-1
cdr3_aa: CSVVGVEQFF